Listed below are T cell receptor beta chains from one sample, sequenced in a study of technical replicates of blood from a handful of donors. The method was immunoSEQ multiplex PCR; TCRdb's version includes in-frame clones alone and lacks a portion of them. The sample consists of 79,000 or so clones, 96% of them appearing once. Sample: T cells isolated from PBMCs. These receptors came from a human donor in good health. The CDR3 runs from the conserved cysteine through the conserved F or W. A D gene is named only where the DNA matches it firmly. Some rows have no size entry. The others give once, few or many, or a class for an expanded clone.

d_gene	abundance	v_gene	j_gene	CDR3aa	CDR3nt
TRBD2	-	TRBV29-1	TRBJ2-3	CSVLGRLAASTDTQYF	TGCAGCGTCCTGGGGAGACTAGCGGCTAGCACAGATACGCAGTATTTT
-	-	TRBV5-1	TRBJ1-2	CASLGQDGYTF	TGCGCCAGCTTGGGACAAGATGGCTACACCTTC
TRBD2	-	TRBV9	TRBJ2-2	CASSPGGSITGELFF	TGTGCCAGCAGCCCCGGGGGGTCGATCACCGGGGAGCTGTTTTTT
-	-	TRBV6-4	TRBJ2-1	CASSDPDASGNEQFF	TGTGCCAGCAGTGACCCCGACGCCTCGGGGAATGAGCAGTTCTTC
TRBD1	-	TRBV10-1	TRBJ1-2	CASSGDRNYGYTF	TGCGCCAGCAGTGGGGACAGGAACTATGGCTACACCTTC
-	once	TRBV27	TRBJ1-1	CASSLWRDTEAFF	TGTGCCAGCAGTTTGTGGCGGGACACTGAAGCTTTCTTT
TRBD1	once	TRBV6-6	TRBJ1-5	CASSYDRVGNQPQHF	TGTGCCAGCAGTTACGACAGGGTGGGGAATCAGCCCCAGCATTTT
TRBD1	-	TRBV25-1	TRBJ2-7	CASSQWTGPEQYF	TGTGCCAGCAGTCAGTGGACAGGGCCCGAGCAGTACTTC
TRBD1	-	TRBV7-3	TRBJ1-1	CASSPGQGETEAFF	TGTGCCAGCAGCCCCGGACAGGGGGAGACTGAAGCTTTCTTT
TRBD2	-	TRBV30	TRBJ2-7	CAWSVRRSGRAYDEQYF	TGTGCCTGGAGTGTACGGCGTAGCGGGAGGGCCTACGACGAGCAGTACTTC
-	-	TRBV6-6	TRBJ1-3	CASSSPTISGNTIYF	TGTGCCAGCAGTTCCCCGACAATTTCGGGAAACACCATATATTTT
TRBD1	-	TRBV7-9	TRBJ2-7	CASSHWGQGTHFIYEQYF	TGTGCCAGCAGCCACTGGGGACAGGGGACCCACTTCATCTACGAGCAGTACTTC
-	-	TRBV6-5	TRBJ1-1	CASSYSGVNTEAFF	TGTGCCAGCAGTTACTCAGGAGTGAACACTGAAGCTTTCTTT
-	-	TRBV6-6	TRBJ2-2	CASTGGSRNAGELFF	TGTGCCAGCACCGGAGGGTCCCGCAACGCCGGGGAGCTGTTTTTT
-	-	TRBV5-6	TRBJ1-4	CASSGIRQEHNEKLFF	TGTGCCAGCAGCGGAATTCGACAGGAACATAATGAAAAACTGTTTTTT
TRBD2	-	TRBV20-1	TRBJ2-1	CSAKREGLFF	TGCAGTGCCAAGCGGGAGGGCCTGTTCTTC
TRBD1	-	TRBV30	TRBJ1-5	CAWSRQGSNQPQHF	TGTGCCTGGAGCCGACAGGGTAGCAATCAGCCCCAGCATTTT
-	-	TRBV29-1	TRBJ2-7	CSVEGEDGVYEQYF	TGCAGCGTTGAAGGGGAGGACGGGGTCTACGAGCAGTACTTC
-	-	TRBV5-4	TRBJ2-3	CASSLDDTRTDTQYF	TGTGCCAGCAGCTTGGATGACACTCGCACAGATACGCAGTATTTT
-	-	TRBV23-1	TRBJ1-5	CATKIKGQKTNQPQHF	TGCGCCACGAAGATCAAGGGGCAGAAAACCAATCAGCCCCAGCATTTT
-	-	TRBV28	TRBJ1-2	CASSLRLTNRAGYTF	TGTGCCAGCAGTTTACGTCTGACTAATCGGGCGGGCTACACCTTC
TRBD1	-	TRBV5-1	TRBJ2-4	CASSSDRGQNIQYF	TGCGCCAGCAGCTCTGACAGGGGGCAAAACATTCAGTACTTC
TRBD2	-	TRBV4-2	TRBJ2-3	CASSQLSGSGSTDTQYF	TGTGCCAGCAGCCAACTTAGCGGGAGCGGTAGCACAGATACGCAGTATTTT
-	-	TRBV6-1	TRBJ2-1	CASINSFNEQFF	TGTGCCAGCATAAATAGCTTCAATGAGCAGTTCTTC
TRBD1	-	TRBV5-1	TRBJ2-3	CASSSGTDTDTQYF	TGCGCCAGCAGTTCCGGGACAGACACAGATACGCAGTATTTT
TRBD2	-	TRBV25-1	TRBJ2-3	CASSESLAGRATQYF	TGTGCCAGCAGTGAATCCCTAGCGGGACGGGCAACGCAGTATTTT
TRBD2	-	TRBV30	TRBJ2-1	CAWSPTSGSYNEQFF	TGTGCCTGGAGTCCCACTAGCGGATCCTACAATGAGCAGTTCTTC
TRBD1	few	TRBV7-9	TRBJ1-2	CASSPGGIGYTF	TGTGCCAGCAGCCCAGGGGGGATCGGCTACACCTTC
TRBD1	once	TRBV11-3	TRBJ2-7	CASSLTGTGVLEQYF	TGTGCCAGCAGCTTAACCGGGACAGGGGTCTTGGAGCAGTACTTC
-	-	TRBV30	TRBJ1-5	CAWSVLGQPQHF	TGTGCCTGGAGTGTACTCGGGCAGCCCCAGCATTTT
-	-	TRBV21-1	TRBJ2-7	CASSKSRETPSYEQYF	TGTGCCAGCAGCAAAAGCCGGGAGACCCCCTCCTACGAGCAGTACTTC
-	once	TRBV29-1	TRBJ2-5	CSVAQAPGWETQYF	TGCAGCGTTGCCCAGGCCCCTGGGTGGGAGACCCAGTACTTC
TRBD1	-	TRBV10-3	TRBJ2-7	CAISGTGRSYEQYF	TGTGCCATCAGTGGGACAGGAAGATCCTACGAGCAGTACTTC
-	-	TRBV27	TRBJ2-7	CAAGYGYEQYF	TGTGCCGCGGGGTACGGCTACGAGCAGTACTTC
TRBD1	-	TRBV10-3	TRBJ2-7	CATSDRGYEQYF	TGTGCCACCTCGGACAGGGGTTACGAGCAGTACTTC
TRBD2	-	TRBV6-6	TRBJ2-3	CASSPTSGRTDTQYF	TGTGCCAGCAGCCCGACTAGCGGGAGAACAGATACGCAGTATTTT
TRBD2	once	TRBV6-4	TRBJ2-2	CASSDRGGTGELFF	TGTGCCAGCAGTGACAGGGGAGGGACCGGGGAGCTGTTTTTT
TRBD2	-	TRBV14	TRBJ2-1	CASKVAGGRNEQFF	TGTGCCAGCAAAGTAGCGGGAGGAAGAAATGAGCAGTTCTTC
TRBD1	-	TRBV7-2	TRBJ2-7	CASSLGTGAYEQYF	TGTGCCAGCAGCTTGGGGACAGGGGCCTACGAGCAGTACTTC
TRBD1	-	TRBV4-1	TRBJ2-5	CASSQGQQGVGETQYF	TGCGCCAGCAGCCAAGGCCAACAGGGGGTAGGGGAGACCCAGTACTTC
TRBD2	-	TRBV28	TRBJ2-1	CASSFGLAGDVEQFF	TGTGCCAGCAGTTTCGGACTAGCGGGAGACGTTGAGCAGTTCTTC
TRBD1	-	TRBV7-9	TRBJ2-7	CASSLAIEGLGQEDYEQYF	TGTGCCAGCAGCTTAGCAATAGAAGGGTTAGGACAGGAAGATTACGAGCAGTACTTC
-	-	TRBV6-5	TRBJ2-7	CASSPQGYEQYF	TGTGCCAGCAGTCCCCAGGGTTACGAGCAGTACTTC
TRBD1	-	TRBV30	TRBJ1-4	CAWSLGGSNEKLFF	TGTGCCTGGAGTCTAGGGGGCTCTAATGAAAAACTGTTTTTT
TRBD1	-	TRBV19	TRBJ1-1	CASRKDRDYEAFF	TGTGCCAGTAGGAAGGACAGGGATTATGAAGCTTTCTTT
-	once	TRBV27	TRBJ1-2	CASSLLGGGYGYTF	TGTGCCAGCAGCCTACTCGGAGGTGGCTATGGCTACACCTTC
TRBD2	-	TRBV7-9	TRBJ2-1	CASSTGLGEQFF	TGTGCCAGCAGCACGGGACTAGGTGAGCAGTTCTTC
-	-	TRBV5-4	TRBJ1-2	CASSFTASNYGYTF	TGTGCCAGCAGCTTTACAGCCTCTAACTATGGCTACACCTTC
-	-	TRBV7-9	TRBJ1-2	CASSLLTGYGYTF	TGTGCCAGCAGCTTATTAACAGGTTATGGCTACACCTTC
-	-	TRBV25-1	TRBJ1-3	CATEDRNTIYF	TGTGCCACCGAGGACAGAAACACCATATATTTT
-	-	TRBV30	TRBJ1-2	CAWSLQPGRGYTF	TGTGCCTGGAGTTTGCAGCCCGGGAGGGGCTACACCTTC
-	-	TRBV7-2	TRBJ2-2	CASSLVVANTGELFF	TGTGCCAGCAGCTTAGTTGTCGCGAACACCGGGGAGCTGTTTTTT